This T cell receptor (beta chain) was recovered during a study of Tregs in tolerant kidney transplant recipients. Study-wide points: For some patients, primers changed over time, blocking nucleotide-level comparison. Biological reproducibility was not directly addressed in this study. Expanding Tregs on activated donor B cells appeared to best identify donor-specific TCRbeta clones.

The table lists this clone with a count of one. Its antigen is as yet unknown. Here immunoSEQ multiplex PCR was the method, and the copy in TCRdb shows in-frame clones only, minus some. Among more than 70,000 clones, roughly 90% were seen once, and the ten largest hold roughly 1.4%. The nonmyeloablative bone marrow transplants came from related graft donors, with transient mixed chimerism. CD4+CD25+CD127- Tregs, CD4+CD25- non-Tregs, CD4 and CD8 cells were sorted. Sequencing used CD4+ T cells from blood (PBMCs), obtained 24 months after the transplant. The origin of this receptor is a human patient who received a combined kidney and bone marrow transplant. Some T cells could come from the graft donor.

The CDR3 nucleotides are TGTGCCAGCAGCTCGACGTCGGGACAGGGCCTCTATGGCTACACCTTC. It encodes CASSSTSGQGLYGYTF. This chain uses TRBV28 with TRBJ1-2; 9 bases line up with TRBD1. Germline loops: CDR1 MDHEN, CDR2 SYDVKM. Trimming took 6 bases from V and 4 from J; bases not matched to a gene: 12. The CDR3 is made up of 16 amino acids.